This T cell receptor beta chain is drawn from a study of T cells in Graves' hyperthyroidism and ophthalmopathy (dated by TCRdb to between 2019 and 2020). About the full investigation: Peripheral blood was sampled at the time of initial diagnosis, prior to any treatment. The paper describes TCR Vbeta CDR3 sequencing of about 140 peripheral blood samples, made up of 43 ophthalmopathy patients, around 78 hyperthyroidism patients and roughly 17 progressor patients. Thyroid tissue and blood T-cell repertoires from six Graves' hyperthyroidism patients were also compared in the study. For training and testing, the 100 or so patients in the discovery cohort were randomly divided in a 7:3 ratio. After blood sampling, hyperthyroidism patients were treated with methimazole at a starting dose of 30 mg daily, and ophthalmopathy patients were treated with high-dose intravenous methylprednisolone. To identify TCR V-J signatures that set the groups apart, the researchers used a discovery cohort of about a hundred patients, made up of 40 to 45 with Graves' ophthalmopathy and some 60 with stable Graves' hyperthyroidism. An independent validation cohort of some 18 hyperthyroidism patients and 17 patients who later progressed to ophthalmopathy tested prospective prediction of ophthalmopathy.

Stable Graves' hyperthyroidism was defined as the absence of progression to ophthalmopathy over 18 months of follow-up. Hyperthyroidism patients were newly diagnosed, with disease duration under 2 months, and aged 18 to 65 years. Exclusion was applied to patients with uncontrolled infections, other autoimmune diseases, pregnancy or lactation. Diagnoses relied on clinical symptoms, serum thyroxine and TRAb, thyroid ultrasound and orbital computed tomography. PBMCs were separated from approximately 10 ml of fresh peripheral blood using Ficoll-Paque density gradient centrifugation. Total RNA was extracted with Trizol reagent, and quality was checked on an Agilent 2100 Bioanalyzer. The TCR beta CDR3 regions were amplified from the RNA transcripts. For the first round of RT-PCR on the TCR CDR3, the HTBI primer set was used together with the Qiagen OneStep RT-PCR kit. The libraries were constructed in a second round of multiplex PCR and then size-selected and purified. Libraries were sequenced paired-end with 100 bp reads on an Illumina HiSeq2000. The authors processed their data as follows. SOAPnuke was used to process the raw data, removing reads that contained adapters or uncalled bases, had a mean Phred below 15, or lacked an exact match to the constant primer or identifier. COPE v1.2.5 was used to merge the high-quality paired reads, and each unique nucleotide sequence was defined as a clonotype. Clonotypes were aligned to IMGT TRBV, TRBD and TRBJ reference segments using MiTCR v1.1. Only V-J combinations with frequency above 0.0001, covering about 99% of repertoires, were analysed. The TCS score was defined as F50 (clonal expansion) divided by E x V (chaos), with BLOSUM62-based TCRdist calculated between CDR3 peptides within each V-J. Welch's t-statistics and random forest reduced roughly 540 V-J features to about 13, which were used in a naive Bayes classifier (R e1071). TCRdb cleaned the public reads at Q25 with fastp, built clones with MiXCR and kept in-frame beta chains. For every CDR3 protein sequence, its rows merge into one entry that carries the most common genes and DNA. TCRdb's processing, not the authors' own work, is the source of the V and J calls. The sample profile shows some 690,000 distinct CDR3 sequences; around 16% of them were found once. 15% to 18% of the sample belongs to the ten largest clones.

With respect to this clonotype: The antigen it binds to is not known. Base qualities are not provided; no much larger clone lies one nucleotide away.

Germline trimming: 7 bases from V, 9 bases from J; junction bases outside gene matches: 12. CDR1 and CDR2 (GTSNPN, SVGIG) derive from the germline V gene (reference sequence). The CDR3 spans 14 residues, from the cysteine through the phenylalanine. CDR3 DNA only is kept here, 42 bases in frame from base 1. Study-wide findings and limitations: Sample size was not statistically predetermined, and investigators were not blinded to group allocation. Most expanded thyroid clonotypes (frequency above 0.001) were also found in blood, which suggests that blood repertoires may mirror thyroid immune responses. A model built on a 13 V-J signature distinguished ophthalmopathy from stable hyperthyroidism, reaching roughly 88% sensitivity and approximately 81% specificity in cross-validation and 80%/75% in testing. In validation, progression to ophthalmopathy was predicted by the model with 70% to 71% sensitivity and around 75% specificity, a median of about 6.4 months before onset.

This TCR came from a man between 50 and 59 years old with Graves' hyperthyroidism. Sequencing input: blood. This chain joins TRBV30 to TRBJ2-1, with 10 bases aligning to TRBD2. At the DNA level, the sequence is TGTGCCTCCCCTGGGGCTAGCGGGAGAAGTGAGCAGTTCTTC. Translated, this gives CASPGASGRSEQFF.